The 22 T cell receptor beta chains below come from one sample, sequenced in a study of T cells in Graves' hyperthyroidism and ophthalmopathy. Amplified regions were TCR beta CDR3 sequences from RNA transcripts. The TCR CDR3 first-round RT-PCR relied on the HTBI primer set. In TCRdb, the multiplex PCR reads were re-called with MiXCR into one record per CDR3 protein. The table has around 350,000 distinct CDR3 sequences, less than 15% seen once. Source material: blood. The receptor source for this set is a woman between 18 and 29 years old with Graves' hyperthyroidism.

V is TRBV4-3 and J is TRBJ2-1; D unresolved. Germline-derived CDR1 and CDR2 are LGHNA and YSLEER. CDR3 length: 12 amino acids. Trimming left V 3 bases short and J 6 bases short, with 6 bases between. In DNA, the CDR3 is TGCGCCAGCAGCCATGCTGCCAATGAGCAGTTCTTC. Translation gives CASSHAANEQFF.

This chain links TRBV4-1 with TRBJ1-2, with D tentatively TRBD1 (6 bases). Germline CDR1 is MGHRA and CDR2 is YSYEKL. This CDR3 is 14 amino acids long. V was trimmed by 3 bases and J by 4 bases, leaving 12 bases between them. This CDR3 is CASSHMGAAYGYTF. The CDR3 bases are TGCGCCAGCAGCCATATGGGGGCAGCCTATGGCTACACCTTC.

This clonotype appeared many times. V and J are TRBV27 and TRBJ2-5; D gene ambiguous. From germline, CDR1 is MNHEY and CDR2 SMNVEV (reference sequence). V was shortened by 6 bases and J by 5 bases, with 10 bases between the two germline ends. The CDR3 is 12 amino acids. The DNA for the CDR3 is TGTGCCAGCAGCAGAGTGGGGGAGACCCAGTACTTC. This sequence encodes CASSRVGETQYF.

This clonotype occurred many times. The V call is TRBV7-9, the J call TRBJ1-2; D gene uncertain. The germline V and J ends were trimmed by 1 base and 4 bases, with 10 bases remaining between them. CDR1 is SEHNR and CDR2 is FQNEAQ in the germline V gene (reference sequence). The CDR3 totals 14 residues. The CDR3 DNA is TGTGCCAGCAGCTTAGATTGGCAGACCTATGGCTACACCTTC. Protein sequence: CASSLDWQTYGYTF.

This clonotype was counted ten times or more. The CDR3 sequence: CASRATGGTEAFF. Written as DNA, the CDR3 is TGTGCCAGCAGGGCAACAGGGGGTACTGAAGCTTTCTTT. This chain joins TRBV6-1 and TRBJ1-1, with TRBD1 matching over 8 bases. The length of the CDR3 is 13 residues. With 6 bases clipped from V and 5 bases from J, the junction kept 5 bases outside the gene matches. CDR1 is MNHNS, CDR2 SASEGT, per germline.

This clonotype was seen ten or more times. The chain links TRBV12-3 or TRBV12-4 to TRBJ2-1; D is perhaps TRBD2 (6 bases). The CDR3 has 16 amino acids. V dropped 5 bases and J dropped 0 bases, with 14 bases sitting between them. CDR3 nucleotides: TGTGCCAGCAGTCCTTTCGGAGGGCGCTCCTACAATGAGCAGTTCTTC. Translated: CASSPFGGRSYNEQFF.

This clonotype occurred many times. This sequence joins TRBV28 and TRBJ2-7, with a possible D match to TRBD1 (5 bases). CDR1 and CDR2 (germline): MDHEN, SYDVKM. The CDR3 is 15 residues long. V lost 4 bases to trimming and J lost 4 bases, with 17 bases between them. CDR3 in DNA: TGTGCCAGCAGTTATGGGGAAGGGGCGTCTTACGAGCAGTACTTC. This codes for CASSYGEGASYEQYF.

The chain is built from TRBV11-3 and TRBJ2-3, with D possibly called TRBD1 or TRBD2 (5 bases each). The V and J ends lost 5 bases and 0 bases respectively, with 15 bases between them. This CDR3 is 16 amino acids long. Germline CDR1 and CDR2: SGHNT and YENEEA. The CDR3 coding sequence is TGTGCCAGCAGCCAAGACGGGGCAGTAAGCACAGATACGCAGTATTTT. It translates to CASSQDGAVSTDTQYF.

The rearrangement uses TRBV9 and TRBJ2-2; maybe TRBD1 (5 bases). V was shortened by 0 bases and J by 3 bases, with 9 bases between the two germline ends. The CDR3 loop spans 15 amino acids. Germline-derived CDR1 and CDR2 are SGDLS and YYNGEE. DNA for the CDR3: TGTGCCAGCAGCGTAGTAAGCAGGGACACCGGGGAGCTGTTTTTT. Its protein product is CASSVVSRDTGELFF.

This clonotype was detected ten times or more. This sequence joins TRBV28 and TRBJ1-2; no reliable D call. V lost 6 bases and J 7 bases, leaving 15 bases between the germline ends. Per the germline V gene, CDR1 is MDHEN and CDR2 is SYDVKM. This CDR3 is 13 amino acids long. The CDR3 is CASSRVEGRGYTF. As DNA, the CDR3 is TGTGCCAGCAGCCGCGTAGAAGGGCGTGGCTACACCTTC.

This clonotype has ten or more counts. One junction end does not reproduce the germline sequence, and a read error may be involved. The V and J genes are TRBV5-1 and TRBJ1-1; D is perhaps TRBD1 (6 bases). The CDR3 runs to 14 residues. Germline CDR1 is SGHRS and CDR2 is YFSETQ. The CDR3: CASSLGQENTEAFF. The CDR3 DNA sequence: TGTGCCAGCAGCCTGGGACAAGAAAACACTGAAGCTTTCTTT.

In the case of this clonotype: This clone may be a read error of a much larger clone one base away. The rearrangement joins TRBV4-3 to TRBJ2-1, with TRBD2 matching 9 bases. The trim removed 0 bases at V and 10 bases at J, leaving 13 bases unmatched. The CDR3 consists of 17 residues. Germline V gene lookup returns CDR1 LGHNA and CDR2 YSLEER. The CDR3, as DNA: TGCGCCAGCAGCCAAGAACTCGGCGGGAGGGGGTCGGACGAGCAGTTCTTC. Amino acids: CASSQELGGRGSDEQFF.

V and J are TRBV9 and TRBJ2-1; 12 bases fit TRBD2. V was pared by 0 bases and J by 7 bases, with 5 bases of the junction left unmatched. The CDR3 has 16 residues. Germline V gene lookup returns CDR1 SGDLS and CDR2 YYNGEE. The DNA of the CDR3 is TGTGCCAGCAGCGTAGCTTTGACTAGCGGGAGTAATGAGCAGTTCTTC. Amino acid sequence: CASSVALTSGSNEQFF.

This clonotype occurred many times. V gene TRBV12-3 or TRBV12-4 combines with J gene TRBJ1-6; D gene ambiguous. The CDR3 runs to 14 residues. Trimming shortened V by 8 bases and J by 10 bases, and 18 bases separated the two germline ends. CDR3 protein: CASGPQGTASPLHF. Written as DNA, the CDR3 is TGTGCCAGCGGACCACAAGGCACAGCATCACCCCTCCACTTT.

This clonotype was recorded many times. The chain has TRBV27 and TRBJ2-5; the D gene could be TRBD1 or TRBD2 (7 bases each). Trimming stripped 4 bases from V and 5 bases from J, with 17 bases between. This CDR3 contains 15 residues. The germline CDR1 and CDR2 sequences are MNHEY and SMNVEV (reference sequence). The CDR3 is CASSSWGGGEETQYF. In DNA form, the CDR3 reads TGTGCCAGCAGTTCCTGGGGAGGGGGCGAGGAGACCCAGTACTTC.

Ten or more counts support this clonotype. The chain uses TRBV7-2 and TRBJ2-6, with 7 bases identical to TRBD1. V lost 5 bases to trimming and J lost 0 bases; unmatched junction nucleotides: 7. The CDR3 is 17 residues long. CDR1 is SGHTA and CDR2 is FQGNSA in the germline V gene. The CDR3 spells CASSQGQSRSGANVLTF. CDR3 DNA: TGTGCCAGCAGCCAGGGACAGTCCCGCTCTGGGGCCAACGTCCTGACTTTC.

Many counts were recorded for this clonotype. The chain links TRBV6-2 or TRBV6-3 to TRBJ1-5; D gene unclear. Germline V gives CDR1 MNHEY, CDR2 SVGEGT. This CDR3 has 15 amino acids. The V end lost 4 bases, the J end lost 4 bases, and 14 bases lay between the germline ends. The CDR3 spells CASSFNKAWNQPQHF. CDR3 coding DNA: TGTGCCAGCAGTTTTAATAAGGCTTGGAATCAGCCCCAGCATTTT.

J is TRBJ2-7 and V is TRBV29-1; D may match TRBD1 or TRBD2 (7 bases each). Trimming stripped 4 bases from V and 3 bases from J, with 13 bases between. The CDR3 extends over 13 amino acids. Germline V CDR1 and CDR2: SQVTM, ANQGSEA. This CDR3 is CSVAGGGLYEQYF. Here the CDR3 DNA reads TGCAGCGTTGCAGGGGGGGGACTCTACGAGCAGTACTTC.

Comment on this clonotype: One base away lies a much larger clone, so this may be a sequencing read error. This CDR3 is CAGSLRDPGLKNIQYF. CDR3 coding DNA: TGTGCCGGCAGTTTACGGGACCCTGGTTTAAAAAACATTCAGTACTTC. This sequence joins TRBV28 and TRBJ2-4; TRBD1 or TRBD2 may be the D gene (5 bases each). The CDR3 has 16 amino acids. Germline assignment: CDR1 MDHEN and CDR2 SYDVKM.

The chain is built from TRBV20-1 and TRBJ1-5, with D hard to call. The CDR3 sequence is 15 residues long. Germline CDR1 reads DFQATT; CDR2 reads SNEGSKA (reference sequence). Trimming took off 3 bases at V and 0 bases at J, with 12 bases between the two ends. For the CDR3, the DNA is TGCAGTGCTAGTGTCCCGACGGGTAGCAATCAGCCCCAGCATTTT. Its protein is CSASVPTGSNQPQHF.

This chain joins TRBV24-1 and TRBJ1-4, with a weak D call TRBD1 (5 bases). The germline V gene has CDR1 KGHDR and CDR2 SFDVKD. V lost 4 bases and J lost 8, with 19 bases in between. This CDR3 contains 16 residues. For the CDR3, the DNA is TGTGCCACCAGTGACTCATTGCAGGGAAGTGACGAAAAACTGTTTTTT. This translates into CATSDSLQGSDEKLFF.

The V gene is TRBV11-1, the J gene TRBJ2-6; D might be TRBD1 or TRBD2, each matching 5 bases. This CDR3 has 19 amino acids. The germline V and J ends were trimmed by 3 bases and 0 bases, with 18 bases remaining between them. Germline loops: CDR1 SGHAT, CDR2 FQDESV (reference sequence). CDR3 sequence reads: CASSLVRGGSSSGANVLTF. CDR3 DNA: TGTGCCAGCAGCTTGGTGAGGGGTGGCAGTAGCTCTGGGGCCAACGTCCTGACTTTC.